Listed here are 15 T cell receptor beta chains from one sample, sequenced in a study of cytomegalovirus exposure and HLA in healthy donors. Primers included in the PCR were 60 Vbeta and 13 Jbeta primers. The protocol was immunoSEQ multiplex PCR, while the TCRdb copy is restricted to in-frame clones and leaves out a portion. The sample lists more than 100,000 clones; 77% were seen once. Sequencing was performed on PBMCs. These receptors all come from a woman between 40 and 55 years old in good health and CMV-seronegative.

The chain uses TRBV7-2 and TRBJ1-1, with TRBD1 identical over 9 bases. After removal of 1 base from V and 0 bases from J, the junction contained 6 bases not matched to a gene. The CDR3 contains 17 residues. CDR1 SGHTA and CDR2 FQGNSA come from the germline V gene. CDR3 loop: CASSLGDRAIMNTEAFF. In DNA, the CDR3 is TGTGCCAGCAGCTTAGGGGACAGGGCGATCATGAACACTGAAGCTTTCTTT.

This clone showed up just a few times. V and J are TRBV6-5 and TRBJ2-7; 7 bases fit TRBD1. Germline V gene sequence: CDR1 MNHEY, CDR2 SVGAGI. V dropped 1 base and J dropped 0; count of bases not matched to a gene: 6. The CDR3 has 16 residues. CDR3 amino acids: CASSYYTGASSYEQYF. The CDR3 DNA reads TGTGCCAGCAGTTACTACACAGGGGCAAGCTCCTACGAGCAGTACTTC.

The chain employs TRBV2 and TRBJ2-7; 8 bases align to TRBD2. This CDR3 is built from 16 residues. Germline CDR1 is SNHLY and CDR2 is FYNNEI. With 6 bases clipped from V and 3 bases from J, the junction kept 13 bases outside the gene matches. The CDR3 loop reads CASRHGGSGEYYEQYF. The CDR3 DNA reads TGTGCCAGCAGGCATGGGGGTAGCGGGGAGTACTACGAGCAGTACTTC. The variable domain in full, with the rest retrieved from reference TRBV2 and TRBJ2-7, is EPEVTQTPSHQVTQMGQEVILRCVPISNHLYFYWYRQILGQKVEFLVSFYNNEISEKSEIFDDQFSVERPDGSNFTLKIRSTKLEDSAMYFCASRHGGSGEYYEQYFGPGTRLTVT.

V gene TRBV19 combines with J gene TRBJ1-2; D uncertain. Trimming took 5 bases from V and 4 from J, leaving 8 bases between them. Per the germline V gene, CDR1 is LNHDA and CDR2 is SQIVND (reference sequence). This CDR3 has 12 residues. CDR3 in amino acids: CASSGRSYGYTF. For the CDR3, the DNA is TGTGCCAGTAGTGGGAGAAGCTATGGCTACACCTTC. The entire variable domain, with the rest obtained from reference TRBV19 and TRBJ1-2, is as follows: DGGITQSPKYLFRKEGQNVTLSCEQNLNHDAMYWYRQDPGQGLRLIYYSQIVNDFQKGDIAEGYSVSREKKESFPLTVTSAQKNPTAFYLCASSGRSYGYTFGSGTRLTVV.

This clone was found a few times. The rearrangement joins TRBV10-3 to TRBJ2-7, with TRBD2 matching over 7 bases. CDR1 and CDR2 (germline): ENHRY, SYGVKD. There are 14 residues in the CDR3. Trimming removed 5 bases from V and 5 bases from J; junction bases left unmatched: 9. CDR3 protein: CAISQQRGDNEQYF. Here the CDR3 DNA reads TGTGCCATCAGTCAACAACGGGGGGATAACGAGCAGTACTTC.

The chain employs TRBV27 and TRBJ1-4; a weak D match, TRBD1 (5 bases). Germline V CDR1 and CDR2: MNHEY, SMNVEV (reference sequence). V lost 5 bases and J lost 0, with 10 bases in between. The CDR3 is 15 residues long. CDR3 DNA sequence: TGTGCCAGCAGTGCCACAGGTGCAACTAATGAAAAACTGTTTTTT. It is translated as CASSATGATNEKLFF.

The chain combines TRBV30 with TRBJ1-5; tentatively, D is TRBD1 (6 bases). The CDR3 is made up of 15 amino acids. V shed 0 bases and J shed 1 base, with 10 bases lying between them. Per the germline V gene, CDR1 is GTSNPN and CDR2 is SVGIG (reference sequence). This CDR3 is CAWSVRGASNQPQHF. Written as DNA, the CDR3 is TGTGCCTGGAGTGTACGGGGGGCCAGCAATCAGCCCCAGCATTTT.

The rearrangement links TRBV9 to TRBJ2-3; TRBD1 agrees at 10 bases. V lost 3 bases to trimming and J lost 0 bases; unmatched junction nucleotides: 4. This CDR3 contains 16 residues. Germline CDR1 SGDLS, CDR2 YYNGEE. DNA of the CDR3: TGTGCCAGCAGCGCGGGGGACAGGGGAAGCACAGATACGCAGTATTTT. As protein: CASSAGDRGSTDTQYF.

The CDR3 here is CASSLTRARNEQFF. In DNA form, the CDR3 reads TGCGCCAGCAGCTTAACCCGCGCCCGTAATGAGCAGTTCTTC. The chain recombines TRBV5-1 with TRBJ2-1; unclear D gene. Germline V gene lookup returns CDR1 SGHRS and CDR2 YFSETQ. V lost 2 bases to trimming and J lost 7 bases, with 13 bases between them. CDR3 length: 14 residues.

The chain couples TRBV27 to TRBJ2-2; D ambiguous. Per the germline V gene, CDR1 is MNHEY and CDR2 is SMNVEV (reference sequence). The length of the CDR3 is 14 residues. V was shortened by 3 bases and J by 2 bases, with 7 bases between the two germline ends. The chain's CDR3 is CASSFGANTGELFF. CDR3 DNA sequence: TGTGCCAGCAGTTTTGGAGCTAACACCGGGGAGCTGTTTTTT.

CDR3 DNA: TGTGCCAGCTCACTATCACAGGGGGCGACTAATGAAAAACTGTTTTTT. This codes for CASSLSQGATNEKLFF. The chain couples TRBV18 to TRBJ1-4; 9 bases agree with TRBD1. Unmatched junction bases numbered 5, after V lost 4 bases and J lost 2 bases. Germline-derived CDR1 and CDR2 are KGHSH and LQKENI. CDR3 size: 16 residues.

This chain uses TRBV6-4 with TRBJ2-1, with 9 positions matching TRBD2. This CDR3 region has 15 residues. CDR1 and CDR2 from the germline V gene are MRHNA and SNTAGT. The V segment lost 2 bases and the J segment 6 bases; nucleotides outside the gene matches: 5. CDR3 sequence (DNA): TGTGCCAGCAGTGACATGGCGGGGGGGCCCAATGAGCAGTTCTTC. It yields the protein CASSDMAGGPNEQFF.

The chain is built from TRBV4-1 and TRBJ2-5; 11 bases are shared with TRBD2. With V trimmed by 1 base and J by 4 bases, 2 bases remained unmatched. CDR1 is MGHRA and CDR2 is YSYEKL in the germline V gene. CDR3 length: 15 residues. CDR3 protein: CASSQVGTSGETQYF. The CDR3 DNA sequence: TGCGCCAGCAGCCAAGTCGGGACTAGCGGAGAGACCCAGTACTTC.

The rearrangement uses TRBV7-9 and TRBJ2-1; 8 nucleotides agree with TRBD2. The CDR3 has 17 amino acids. Germline-derived CDR1 and CDR2 are SEHNR and FQNEAQ (reference sequence). J gave up 0 bases and V 5 bases, and 9 bases lay outside the gene matches. The DNA of the CDR3 is TGTGCCAGCAGCCCTAGCGGCCTAGCGGGCTCCTACAATGAGCAGTTCTTC. This encodes CASSPSGLAGSYNEQFF.

The V and J genes are TRBV4-2 and TRBJ1-1; 9 bases agree with TRBD1. Germline V gene lookup returns CDR1 LGHNA and CDR2 YNFKEQ. J gave up 1 base and V 4 bases, and 7 bases lay outside the gene matches. There are 16 residues in the CDR3. CDR3 sequence reads: CASSRDREGTNTEAFF. CDR3 DNA sequence: TGTGCCAGCAGCCGGGACAGGGAGGGGACGAACACTGAAGCTTTCTTT.